What follows are 16 T cell receptor beta chains derived from one specimen sequenced in a study of breast tumors, draining lymph nodes, adjacent tissues. One entry per CDR3 protein results from TCRdb running MiXCR on the multiplex PCR reads. The sample contains about 230,000 distinct CDR3 sequences, 32% of which appear only once. Samples came from axillary lymph nodes draining the breast cancer. Sample: axillary lymph node tissue. The origin of the receptors is a female donor with breast cancer. Some clones in this sample may be carry-over from other donors' samples.

In its sample, this clonotype was seen a few times. No conserved phenylalanine or tryptophan ends this CDR3, so it is likely a read error. The rearrangement joins TRBV9 to TRBJ2-1; 7 positions match TRBD2. After removal of 0 bases from V and 7 bases from J, the junction contained 1 base not matched to a gene. Germline V gene data show CDR1 as SGDLS and CDR2 as YYNGEE. The CDR3 totals 13 residues. The CDR3 region is CASSVDGRNEQFS. CDR3 bases: TGTGCCAGCAGCGTAGACGGGAGGAATGAGCAGTTCTCC.

Many counts were recorded for this clonotype. J is TRBJ2-1 and V is TRBV6-5, with 7 nucleotides matching TRBD1. Germline V gene lookup returns CDR1 MNHEY and CDR2 SVGAGI. This CDR3 contains 15 residues. V lost 2 bases, J lost 9 bases, and 10 bases stayed unmatched. CDR3 nucleotides: TGTGCCAGCAGTTACGTGACAGGGCGTTTGTCTGAGCAGTTCTTC. Translation gives CASSYVTGRLSEQFF.

Ten or more counts support this clonotype. The gene calls are TRBV4-1 and TRBJ1-2; D gene unclear. V was trimmed by 0 bases and J by 2 bases, leaving 4 bases between them. The CDR3 consists of 13 residues. Germline CDR1 MGHRA, CDR2 YSYEKL. CDR3 in DNA: TGCGCCAGCAGCCAAGACAGGAACTATGGCTACACCTTC. Translation: CASSQDRNYGYTF.

This clonotype was counted many times. This chain joins TRBV2 and TRBJ2-1; 9 bases agree with TRBD1. Germline lookup yields CDR1 SNHLY and CDR2 FYNNEI. This CDR3 has 17 amino acids. V lost 6 bases, J lost 4 bases, and 13 bases stayed unmatched. The CDR3 is CASSELAGTGSYNEQFF. The CDR3 region has the DNA TGTGCCAGCAGCGAACTCGCCGGGACAGGGTCTTACAATGAGCAGTTCTTC.

This sequence joins TRBV28 and TRBJ1-5; D not certain. The CDR3 contains 14 residues. The V gene's germline CDR1 is MDHEN and CDR2 SYDVKM. Trimming pared 8 bases from V and 3 bases from J, leaving 14 bases between. The chain's CDR3 is CASARGSNNQPQHF. The DNA for the CDR3 is TGTGCCAGCGCACGAGGGAGCAACAATCAGCCCCAGCATTTT.

The V gene is TRBV7-9, the J gene TRBJ2-2, with TRBD2 identical over 7 bases. The CDR3 is 15 amino acids. Per the germline V gene, CDR1 is SEHNR and CDR2 is FQNEAQ (reference sequence). V trimming: 1 base; J trimming: 4 bases; junction bases outside the gene matches: 3. The CDR3 region has the DNA TGTGCCAGCAGCTTAGTCTCGGGGGGCACCGGGGAGCTGTTTTTT. As protein: CASSLVSGGTGELFF.

The sample holds a few counts of this clonotype. The chain combines TRBV28 with TRBJ1-5, with D uncertain. Trimming pared 3 bases from V and 0 bases from J, leaving 9 bases between. The CDR3 is 15 amino acids. Germline CDR1 reads MDHEN; CDR2 reads SYDVKM. CDR3 sequence reads: CASSFSGISNQPQHF. CDR3 coding DNA: TGTGCCAGCAGTTTCTCCGGGATTAGCAATCAGCCCCAGCATTTT.

This clonotype appeared a single time. The V call is TRBV7-8, the J call TRBJ1-2; D not certain. This CDR3 is 13 amino acids long. Trimming pared 6 bases from V and 3 bases from J, leaving 11 bases between. Germline V gene sequence: CDR1 SGHVS, CDR2 FQNEAQ. The CDR3 here is CASSSSGDYGYTF. The DNA for the CDR3 is TGTGCCAGCAGTTCCTCCGGCGACTATGGCTACACCTTC.

V and J are TRBV5-1 and TRBJ2-1; the D gene is possibly TRBD2 (5 bases). Germline V gene sequence: CDR1 SGHRS, CDR2 YFSETQ. V lost 0 bases to trimming and J lost 11 bases, with 18 bases between them. The CDR3 is 15 residues long. The CDR3, as DNA: TGCGCCAGCAGCTTGGGAATAAGACTCCGCGGGCAGCAGTTCTTC. This encodes CASSLGIRLRGQQFF. Together with reference TRBV5-1 and TRBJ2-1, the CDR3 gives the full variable domain: KAGVTQTPRYLIKTRGQQVTLSCSPISGHRSVSWYQQTPGQGLQFLFEYFSETQRNKGNFPGRFSGRQFSNSRSEMNVSTLELGDSALYLCASSLGIRLRGQQFFGPGTRLTVL.

On this clonotype: A read error is possible here, since a much larger clone lies one base away. Given the absence of the conserved phenylalanine or tryptophan at the CDR3 end, a read error is likely. This chain links TRBV6-5 with TRBJ2-7, with TRBD1 matching 7 bases. J was trimmed by 6 bases and V by 5 bases; bases with no gene match: 13. The length of the CDR3 is 15 residues. Germline loops: CDR1 MNHEY, CDR2 SVGAGI. CDR3 bases: TGTGCCAGCAGTGAAAAAGGGGGCTCTGGTCGCGAGCAGTACCTC. Translated, it gives CASSEKGGSGREQYL.

In this sample, this clonotype turned up a few times. Mismatch with germline at one junction end may stem from a read error. The J gene is TRBJ2-5, the V gene TRBV19; the match to TRBD2 covers 13 bases. Germline V gene sequence: CDR1 LNHDA, CDR2 SQIVND (reference sequence). The CDR3 is made up of 17 amino acids. Here the CDR3 reads CASSRGLAGQSGETQSF. The CDR3 DNA reads TGTGCCAGTAGTAGGGGACTAGCGGGACAAAGTGGAGAGACCCAGTCCTTC. Looking up the rest from reference TRBV19 and TRBJ2-5 gives the full variable domain: DGGITQSPKYLFRKEGQNVTLSCEQNLNHDAMYWYRQDPGQGLRLIYYSQIVNDFQKGDIAEGYSVSREKKESFPLTVTSAQKNPTAFYLCASSRGLAGQSGETQSFGPGTRLLVL.

Remarks on this clonotype: A read error may be the cause here, since a much bigger clone is one base away. The chain employs TRBV20-1 and TRBJ2-1, with 9 nucleotides matching TRBD2. Losses at the gene ends were 6 bases for V and 9 bases for J; bases not matched to a gene: 12. CDR1 is DFQATT, CDR2 SNEGSKA, per germline (reference sequence). The CDR3 is 14 residues long. The CDR3 is CSAPMGLANAEQFF. The CDR3 coding sequence is TGCAGTGCACCGATGGGACTAGCCAACGCTGAGCAGTTCTTC.

Only a few counts were recorded for this clonotype. This could be a read error, since a much larger clone is one nucleotide away. V gene TRBV11-1 combines with J gene TRBJ2-5; 10 bases are shared with TRBD2. V shed 5 bases and J 1 base; nucleotides not matched to a gene: 4. CDR3 length equals 15 residues. Per germline, CDR1 SGHAT and CDR2 FQDESV (reference sequence). CDR3: CASSTGTSAQETQYF. Written as DNA, the CDR3 is TGTGCCAGCAGCACAGGGACTAGCGCCCAAGAGACCCAGTACTTC.

This clonotype showed up just a few times. J is TRBJ1-2 and V is TRBV30; D unresolved. CDR3 length equals 11 residues. Deletions cut 2 bases from V and 3 bases from J, with 4 bases between. Per the germline V gene, CDR1 is GTSNPN and CDR2 is SVGIG (reference sequence). The CDR3 DNA sequence: TGTGCCTGGAGTAATTACTATGGCTACACCTTC. Encoded protein: CAWSNYYGYTF.

This clonotype has at least ten counts. V is TRBV18 and J is TRBJ2-7; 9 nucleotides match TRBD1. From germline, CDR1 is KGHSH and CDR2 LQKENI. J gave up 2 bases and V 4 bases, and 6 bases lay outside the gene matches. The CDR3 sequence is 15 residues long. CDR3 DNA sequence: TGTGCCAGCTCACAGCCGGGACAGGGAGCCTACGAGCAGTACTTC. This encodes CASSQPGQGAYEQYF.

The chain employs TRBV9 and TRBJ1-1; a weak D match, TRBD1 (5 bases). Germline loops: CDR1 SGDLS, CDR2 YYNGEE. The CDR3 length is 16 residues. Deletions cut 0 bases from V and 3 bases from J, with 15 bases between. Here the CDR3 reads CASSVGGYGGDTEAFF. CDR3 DNA: TGTGCCAGCAGCGTAGGGGGGTATGGGGGGGACACTGAAGCTTTCTTT.